The source of this TCR beta chain is a study of T cell changes during pregnancy in multiple sclerosis. Clones were sequenced by immunoSEQ multiplex PCR, and TCRdb holds only the in-frame ones, with some missing. Of approximately 70,000 clones in the sample, 91% were seen once. The length of the CDR3 is 15 residues. Germline-derived CDR1 and CDR2 are MDHEN and SYDVKM. V dropped 3 bases and J dropped 4 bases, with 15 bases sitting between them. This receptor was taken from a female donor in good health, enrolled as a control in a pregnancy study. The chain couples TRBV28 to TRBJ1-2; TRBD1 might be the D (5 bases). This sample comprised peripheral blood, obtained in the third trimester of pregnancy. In DNA form, the CDR3 reads TGTGCCAGCAGTTTGGGGGGAGGGTCGGGCTATGGCTACACCTTC. Translating it yields CASSLGGGSGYGYTF.